Described below is a single T cell receptor (beta chain) sequence and its context. V was clipped by 0 bases and J by 0 bases; unmatched bases: 1. There are 15 residues in the CDR3. From germline, CDR1 is SEHNR and CDR2 FQNEAQ (reference sequence). Original analysis: The authors estimated nucleated cell counts from reference gene primer amplification. This table comes from immunoSEQ multiplex PCR, and its TCRdb copy is limited to in-frame clones, with some not included. V, J and clone size are those of that table, while D and trimming were read from the DNA. The sample has around 300,000 clones; 75% to 90% are singletons. This specimen comes from a study of blood T cell repertoires in COVID-19. In the study overall: The origin of the acute and convalescent COVID-19 samples was the United States, Italy and Spain. Sample material is recorded as cDNA or gDNA derived from T cells, B-cell-depleted T cells, or PBMCs.

V is TRBV7-9 and J is TRBJ1-1; 7 positions agree with TRBD1. The sample comprised peripheral blood. This clonotype was sampled from a woman between 40 and 50 years old who had recovered from COVID-19. The CDR3 protein is CASSLAGTVNTEAFF. The DNA of the CDR3 is TGTGCCAGCAGCTTAGCGGGGACAGTGAACACTGAAGCTTTCTTT.